This T cell receptor (beta chain) was captured by sequencing in a study of CD8 T cells in Susac syndrome. Sequencing of TCR beta, carried out with a high-throughput approach, was applied to CD8+ and CD4+ T cells from the blood. With random hexamers, about 0.5 to 1 ug RNA was reverse transcribed. Each CDR3 protein is one row after TCRdb ran MiXCR on the immunoSEQ multiplex PCR reads. This table holds about 120,000 distinct CDR3 sequences, around 90% found once. Sequencing was performed on CD4+ T cells from PBMCs. The receptor was isolated from a human donor in good health.

In nucleotides, the CDR3 is TGTGCCAGCAGCCATGGGCGGCGACGGGATGAAGCTTTCTTT. It translates to CASSHGRRRDEAFF. The V gene is TRBV11-2, the J gene TRBJ1-1; no firm D call. This CDR3 has 14 amino acids. V was cut by 5 bases and J by 7 bases, with 17 bases left in between. CDR1 SGHAT and CDR2 FQNNGV come from the germline V gene.